One T cell receptor beta chain is described in this entry. Method: immunoSEQ multiplex PCR; TCRdb's copy keeps in-frame clones and lacks some. This table holds about 64,000 clones, 90% to 95% found once. The sample originates from a study of cytomegalovirus exposure and HLA in healthy donors. Germline CDR1 SGHTA, CDR2 FQGTGA. The CDR3 has 15 amino acids. The ends lost 5 bases at V and 4 bases at J; junction bases unmatched: 10. The origin of this receptor is a woman in her late teens or twenties in good health and CMV-seropositive. The chain couples TRBV7-3 to TRBJ2-7, with TRBD1 matching over 8 bases. Sample: PBMCs. This chain's CDR3 is CASSPSGGDRYEQYF. CDR3 bases: TGTGCCAGCAGCCCATCCGGCGGGGACAGGTACGAGCAGTACTTC.